This section outlines one TCR beta chain sequence together with its context. CDR3 length equals 15 residues. V lost 6 bases, J lost 4 bases, and 7 bases stayed unmatched. Germline lookup yields CDR1 LGHNT and CDR2 FRNRAP. TCRdb's table, derived via immunoSEQ multiplex PCR, lists solely in-frame clones and lacks some. The sample lists tens of thousands of clones, roughly 90% occurring once. The sample belongs to a study of T cell changes during pregnancy in multiple sclerosis. The V call is TRBV12-5, the J call TRBJ2-5; 11 nucleotides agree with TRBD1. Source: CD8+ T cells from peripheral blood mononuclear cells, taken in the third trimester of pregnancy. The source of this sequence is a female donor with multiple sclerosis, enrolled in a pregnancy study. CDR3 sequence reads: CASGTGTGGRETQYF. In DNA, the CDR3 is TGTGCTAGTGGGACGGGGACAGGGGGTCGAGAGACCCAGTACTTC.